The text below deals with one TCR beta chain. Its antigen is not identified. This entry is derived from a study of cytomegalovirus exposure and HLA in healthy donors. General study findings and limits: Fewer N-insertions than the approximately 700-donor mean were reportedly shown by an Asian-associated ancestry cluster in a later analysis.

PCR primers comprised 60 Vbeta and 13 Jbeta primers. Using immunoSEQ multiplex PCR, the repertoire was profiled, and TCRdb retains in-frame clones only, with some absent. The sample lists about 200,000 clones; 82% were seen once. This CDR3 comprises 14 residues. CDR1 is LNHDA and CDR2 is SQIVND in the germline V gene (reference sequence). Trimming left V 5 bases short and J 7 bases short, with 18 bases between. The chain couples TRBV19 to TRBJ2-7; maybe TRBD2 (7 bases). Sequencing was done on a sample of PBMCs. This clonotype originated in a boy younger than 10 in good health and CMV-seronegative. The CDR3 is CASSGTNRGGEQYF. Written as DNA, the CDR3 is TGTGCCAGTAGTGGGACTAACCGAGGGGGGGAGCAGTACTTC.